This T cell receptor (beta chain) comes out of a study of shared T cell receptors in the human thymus. This table comes from immunoSEQ multiplex PCR, and its TCRdb copy is limited to in-frame clones, with some not included. The repertoire holds about 730,000 clones, 75% to 90% seen once, with 0.0095% to 0.013% in the top ten. The data were also submitted as part of a second study, on human thymus T cells. That work contributes: From resections taken during corrective heart surgery, the thymus tissue was obtained. V and J gene usage appeared biased in thymic and blood repertoires.

Sequencing was done on a sample of thymocytes. The sequence derives from a girl less than two years old with a congenital heart defect.

The chain's CDR3 is CASRAKGTRKQYF. The CDR3, as DNA: TGTGCCAGCAGGGCTAAGGGGACTAGGAAGCAGTACTTC. This chain links TRBV6-5 with TRBJ2-7; 8 nucleotides line up with TRBD2. Trimming cost V 6 bases and J 8 bases; bases outside gene matches: 9. This CDR3 is 13 amino acids long. Germline CDR1 MNHEY, CDR2 SVGAGI.